A selection of T cell receptor beta chains follows, all from one sample in a study of Graves' ophthalmopathy and Graves' hyperthyroidism. TCRdb fed the multiplex PCR reads into MiXCR, producing one record per CDR3 protein. The sample has a few hundred thousand distinct CDR3 sequences, roughly 15% seen once; the top ten hold roughly 2.4%. The specimen was peripheral blood. The receptors derive from an adult woman with stable Graves' hyperthyroidism. Both conserved end residues are part of each CDR3. A D gene is named only where the DNA matches it firmly. For some rows the clone size is stated as once, few or many, or as a class when expanded; others skip it.

D gene: TRBD2; V gene: TRBV11-1; J gene: TRBJ2-2; clone size: many; CDR3 protein: CASSLTSGRRTGELFF; CDR3 DNA: TGTGCCAGCAGCCTAACTAGCGGGAGACGCACCGGGGAGCTGTTTTTT
D gene: .; V gene: TRBV6-2/TRBV6-3; J gene: TRBJ2-7; clone size: few; CDR3 protein: CASSYRLAGPAPYEQYF; CDR3 DNA: TGTGCCAGCAGTTATCGATTGGCGGGCCCCGCCCCCTACGAGCAGTACTTC
D gene: TRBD1; V gene: TRBV4-1; J gene: TRBJ1-6; clone size: many; CDR3 protein: CASSHSPPGTDSSPLHF; CDR3 DNA: TGCGCCAGCAGCCACTCCCCCCCCGGGACAGACAGTTCACCCCTCCACTTT
D gene: TRBD2; V gene: TRBV7-2; J gene: TRBJ2-7; clone size: many; CDR3 protein: CASSLIAGGREQYF; CDR3 DNA: TGTGCCAGCAGCCTCATAGCGGGAGGGCGGGAGCAGTACTTC
D gene: .; V gene: TRBV12-3/TRBV12-4; J gene: TRBJ1-2; clone size: many; CDR3 protein: CASTGRTTPYGGYTF; CDR3 DNA: TGTGCCAGCACCGGGAGAACCACCCCCTATGGTGGCTACACCTTC
D gene: .; V gene: TRBV7-9; J gene: TRBJ1-1; clone size: .; CDR3 protein: CASSPPLRDGSEAFF; CDR3 DNA: TGTGCCAGCAGCCCACCCTTGAGGGACGGATCTGAAGCTTTCTTT
D gene: .; V gene: TRBV11-2; J gene: TRBJ2-7; clone size: many; CDR3 protein: CASSGDEQYF; CDR3 DNA: TGTGCCAGCAGCGGGGACGAGCAGTACTTC
D gene: .; V gene: TRBV12-5; J gene: TRBJ1-1; clone size: many; CDR3 protein: CASGLDGRTEAFF; CDR3 DNA: TGTGCTAGTGGTTTGGACGGAAGGACTGAAGCTTTCTTT
D gene: .; V gene: TRBV7-3; J gene: TRBJ1-5; clone size: few; CDR3 protein: CASSPPERRQPQHF; CDR3 DNA: TGTGCCAGCAGCCCTCCCGAGAGGAGGCAGCCCCAGCATTTT
D gene: .; V gene: TRBV6-1; J gene: TRBJ2-7; clone size: .; CDR3 protein: CASSSIGYEQYF; CDR3 DNA: TGTGCCAGCAGCAGTATAGGCTACGAGCAGTACTTC
D gene: TRBD1; V gene: TRBV30; J gene: TRBJ2-7; clone size: many; CDR3 protein: CAWRDRAYEQYF; CDR3 DNA: TGTGCCTGGCGGGACAGGGCCTACGAGCAGTACTTC
D gene: .; V gene: TRBV4-2; J gene: TRBJ1-5; clone size: many; CDR3 protein: CASSLDNQPQHF; CDR3 DNA: TGTGCCAGCAGCCTTGACAATCAGCCCCAGCATTTT
D gene: .; V gene: TRBV6-1; J gene: TRBJ2-2; clone size: many; CDR3 protein: CASSTRTENTGELFF; CDR3 DNA: TGTGCCAGCAGTACCCGGACAGAGAACACCGGGGAGCTGTTTTTT
D gene: .; V gene: TRBV27; J gene: TRBJ1-5; clone size: many; CDR3 protein: CASSIYPPSDQPQHF; CDR3 DNA: TGTGCCAGCAGTATATACCCCCCATCCGATCAGCCCCAGCATTTT
D gene: TRBD1; V gene: TRBV7-8; J gene: TRBJ2-2; clone size: few; CDR3 protein: CASSHRWTGVITGELFF; CDR3 DNA: TGTGCCAGCAGCCACAGGTGGACAGGGGTCATCACCGGGGAGCTGTTTTTT
D gene: .; V gene: TRBV7-9; J gene: TRBJ1-1; clone size: many; CDR3 protein: CASSPPGAPGTEAFF; CDR3 DNA: TGTGCCAGCAGCCCGCCCGGGGCACCGGGGACTGAAGCTTTCTTT
D gene: .; V gene: TRBV19; J gene: TRBJ2-7; clone size: few; CDR3 protein: CASSMDSRAKQYF; CDR3 DNA: TGTGCCAGTAGTATGGACAGCCGGGCGAAGCAGTACTTC
D gene: .; V gene: TRBV27; J gene: TRBJ2-7; clone size: many; CDR3 protein: CASSFTSNHEQYF; CDR3 DNA: TGTGCCAGCAGTTTTACTAGTAACCACGAGCAGTACTTC
D gene: .; V gene: TRBV5-1; J gene: TRBJ1-1; clone size: many; CDR3 protein: CASSLVQGAAEAFF; CDR3 DNA: TGCGCCAGCAGCTTGGTGCAGGGAGCCGCTGAAGCTTTCTTT
D gene: .; V gene: TRBV7-9; J gene: TRBJ2-2; clone size: many; CDR3 protein: CASSLVGRNTGELFF; CDR3 DNA: TGTGCCAGCAGCTTAGTGGGACGCAACACCGGGGAGCTGTTTTTT
D gene: .; V gene: TRBV9; J gene: TRBJ2-3; clone size: .; CDR3 protein: CASSVVEGDTQYF; CDR3 DNA: TGTGCCAGCAGCGTAGTAGAGGGGGATACGCAGTATTTT
D gene: .; V gene: TRBV5-1; J gene: TRBJ2-6; clone size: few; CDR3 protein: CASSPARGTGANVLTF; CDR3 DNA: TGCGCCAGCAGCCCGGCCCGGGGGACTGGGGCCAACGTCCTGACTTTC
D gene: .; V gene: TRBV12-3/TRBV12-4; J gene: TRBJ1-2; clone size: few; CDR3 protein: CASSPDGRNYGYTF; CDR3 DNA: TGTGCCAGCAGTCCCGACGGACGGAACTATGGCTACACCTTC
D gene: .; V gene: TRBV30; J gene: TRBJ2-5; clone size: many; CDR3 protein: CAWSVLSVQETQYF; CDR3 DNA: TGTGCCTGGAGTGTACTGTCCGTACAAGAGACCCAGTACTTC
D gene: .; V gene: TRBV28; J gene: TRBJ2-5; clone size: many; CDR3 protein: CASGPGGRRGETQYF; CDR3 DNA: TGTGCCAGCGGGCCCGGGGGGCGAAGGGGAGAGACCCAGTACTTC
D gene: .; V gene: TRBV6-2/TRBV6-3; J gene: TRBJ2-7; clone size: .; CDR3 protein: CASSYGEQYEQYF; CDR3 DNA: TGTGCCAGCAGTTACGGGGAACAGTACGAGCAGTACTTC
D gene: TRBD1; V gene: TRBV28; J gene: TRBJ1-1; clone size: many; CDR3 protein: CASSPPGRGAEAFF; CDR3 DNA: TGTGCCAGCAGTCCCCCCGGCAGGGGGGCTGAAGCTTTCTTT
D gene: .; V gene: TRBV12-3/TRBV12-4; J gene: TRBJ2-7; clone size: .; CDR3 protein: CASSLAGPRDEQYF; CDR3 DNA: TGTGCCAGCAGTTTAGCGGGACCGCGGGACGAGCAGTACTTC
D gene: TRBD1; V gene: TRBV15; J gene: TRBJ1-1; clone size: many; CDR3 protein: CATSRGGTANTEAFF; CDR3 DNA: TGTGCCACCAGCAGAGGTGGGACAGCCAACACTGAAGCTTTCTTT
D gene: .; V gene: TRBV7-2; J gene: TRBJ2-2; clone size: many; CDR3 protein: CASSSPRGPGELFF; CDR3 DNA: TGTGCCAGCTCCAGCCCCCGAGGGCCCGGGGAGCTGTTTTTT
D gene: TRBD2; V gene: TRBV9; J gene: TRBJ2-2; clone size: .; CDR3 protein: CASSGRRGLAGVTGELFF; CDR3 DNA: TGTGCCAGCAGCGGACGGAGGGGACTAGCGGGAGTCACCGGGGAGCTGTTTTTT
D gene: .; V gene: TRBV3-1; J gene: TRBJ2-7; clone size: few; CDR3 protein: CASSQVAVTGEQYF; CDR3 DNA: TGTGCCAGCAGCCAAGTAGCGGTGACGGGCGAGCAGTACTTC
D gene: TRBD1; V gene: TRBV20-1; J gene: TRBJ2-7; clone size: many; CDR3 protein: CSAEDGQGRYF; CDR3 DNA: TGCAGTGCCGAAGACGGACAGGGGAGGTACTTC
D gene: .; V gene: TRBV28; J gene: TRBJ1-5; clone size: many; CDR3 protein: CAGGQSNQPQHF; CDR3 DNA: TGTGCCGGGGGGCAGAGCAATCAGCCCCAGCATTTT
D gene: .; V gene: TRBV6-5; J gene: TRBJ1-3; clone size: .; CDR3 protein: CASILVGTIYF; CDR3 DNA: TGTGCCAGCATCTTAGTCGGTACCATATATTTT
D gene: .; V gene: TRBV3-1; J gene: TRBJ1-5; clone size: many; CDR3 protein: CASSQGSGNQPQHF; CDR3 DNA: TGTGCCAGCAGCCAAGGCAGTGGAAATCAGCCCCAGCATTTT
D gene: .; V gene: TRBV11-2; J gene: TRBJ2-3; clone size: many; CDR3 protein: CASSLEATVPTDTQYF; CDR3 DNA: TGTGCCAGCAGCTTAGAGGCCACAGTCCCCACAGATACGCAGTATTTT
D gene: TRBD2; V gene: TRBV5-1; J gene: TRBJ2-7; clone size: .; CDR3 protein: CASSPTSGASYEQYF; CDR3 DNA: TGCGCCAGCAGCCCGACTAGCGGCGCCTCCTACGAGCAGTACTTC
D gene: .; V gene: TRBV7-2; J gene: TRBJ2-2; clone size: many; CDR3 protein: CASAREGVGTGELFF; CDR3 DNA: TGTGCCTCCGCGCGGGAAGGTGTCGGCACCGGGGAGCTGTTTTTT
D gene: TRBD2; V gene: TRBV19; J gene: TRBJ2-7; clone size: .; CDR3 protein: CASSIGPGLADITYEQYF; CDR3 DNA: TGTGCCAGTAGTATCGGACCGGGACTAGCCGATATCACCTACGAGCAGTACTTC
D gene: TRBD2; V gene: TRBV5-5; J gene: TRBJ2-2; clone size: few; CDR3 protein: CASSSRGGFTGELFF; CDR3 DNA: TGTGCCAGCAGCTCCCGGGGGGGATTCACCGGGGAGCTGTTTTTT
D gene: .; V gene: TRBV20-1; J gene: TRBJ2-7; clone size: many; CDR3 protein: CSAAGGGELRGEQYF; CDR3 DNA: TGCAGTGCTGCCGGGGGCGGGGAGTTGAGGGGCGAGCAGTACTTC
D gene: .; V gene: TRBV28; J gene: TRBJ2-5; clone size: many; CDR3 protein: CASSLPPWTPHQETQYF; CDR3 DNA: TGTGCCAGCAGTTTACCCCCATGGACACCCCACCAAGAGACCCAGTACTTC
D gene: .; V gene: TRBV7-8; J gene: TRBJ1-1; clone size: many; CDR3 protein: CASSLTANTEAFF; CDR3 DNA: TGTGCCAGCAGCCTCACAGCAAACACTGAAGCTTTCTTT
D gene: TRBD2; V gene: TRBV5-1; J gene: TRBJ2-3; clone size: .; CDR3 protein: CASSSGLAGGIATQYF; CDR3 DNA: TGCGCCAGCAGCTCTGGACTAGCGGGAGGGATAGCTACGCAGTATTTT
D gene: .; V gene: TRBV30; J gene: TRBJ1-5; clone size: few; CDR3 protein: CAWSAIISNQPQHF; CDR3 DNA: TGTGCCTGGAGTGCAATTATCAGCAATCAGCCCCAGCATTTT
D gene: .; V gene: TRBV6-1; J gene: TRBJ1-2; clone size: many; CDR3 protein: CACREAEGIYGYTF; CDR3 DNA: TGTGCCTGCCGGGAGGCAGAGGGCATCTATGGCTACACCTTC
D gene: .; V gene: TRBV5-1; J gene: TRBJ1-2; clone size: .; CDR3 protein: CASSWEGEGGYTF; CDR3 DNA: TGCGCCAGCAGCTGGGAAGGAGAGGGCGGCTACACCTTC
D gene: TRBD2; V gene: TRBV20-1; J gene: TRBJ2-5; clone size: many; CDR3 protein: CSARDVLASQETQYF; CDR3 DNA: TGCAGTGCTAGAGATGTACTAGCGTCACAAGAGACCCAGTACTTC
D gene: TRBD1; V gene: TRBV27; J gene: TRBJ1-5; clone size: many; CDR3 protein: CASSRTGSWHQPQHF; CDR3 DNA: TGTGCCAGCAGTCGGACAGGGAGTTGGCATCAGCCCCAGCATTTT